These 8 T cell receptor beta chains came from one sample sequenced in a study of blood T cell repertoires in COVID-19. Assay: immunoSEQ multiplex PCR; the TCRdb copy retains only in-frame clones and omits some. The table lists some 150,000 clones, about 84% of them singletons, with approximately 6.5% in the top ten. The sample consisted of peripheral blood. The source of these receptors is a human donor in a cohort sampled during active COVID-19.

A few counts support this clone. This rearrangement joins TRBV9 to TRBJ2-3; the D gene is possibly TRBD2 (6 bases). In germline, CDR1 is SGDLS, CDR2 YYNGEE. The CDR3 loop spans 15 amino acids. The V end was cut by 3 bases, the J end by 2 bases, with 13 bases between. DNA for the CDR3: TGTGCCAGCAGCGGACCGGGACTGAACACAGATACGCAGTATTTT. Encoded protein: CASSGPGLNTDTQYF.

The rearrangement joins TRBV28 to TRBJ1-2; 7 nucleotides line up with TRBD1. This CDR3 has 14 residues. Per the germline V gene, CDR1 is MDHEN and CDR2 is SYDVKM. V was pared by 6 bases and J by 1 base, with 5 bases of the junction left unmatched. The CDR3 sequence is CASRTGAVNYGYTF. The CDR3 DNA reads as TGTGCCAGCAGAACAGGGGCGGTTAACTATGGCTACACCTTC.

V and J are TRBV7-8 and TRBJ2-5; 7 bases align to TRBD2. Germline CDR1 reads SGHVS; CDR2 reads FQNEAQ. J lost 1 base, V lost 4 bases, and 6 bases had no gene match. The CDR3 totals 15 residues. This CDR3 reads CASSSLTSAQETQYF. The CDR3 DNA sequence: TGTGCCAGCAGCTCCTTAACTAGCGCCCAAGAGACCCAGTACTTC. Full variable domain (outside the CDR3, taken from reference TRBV7-8 and TRBJ2-5): GAGVSQSPRYKVAKRGQDVALRCDPISGHVSLFWYQQALGQGPEFLTYFQNEAQLDKSGLPSDRFFAERPEGSVSTLKIQRTQQEDSAVYLCASSSLTSAQETQYFGPGTRLLVL.

This clone was recorded a few times. The CDR3 protein is CASSRQGPQHF. The CDR3 nucleotides read TGTGCCAGCAGCCGACAGGGGCCCCAGCATTTT. V and J are TRBV12-3 or TRBV12-4 and TRBJ1-5; 7 bases fit TRBD1. CDR3 length equals 11 residues. J was trimmed by 9 bases and V by 6 bases; bases with no gene match: 2.

The chain has TRBV29-1 and TRBJ1-2, with D uncertain. CDR3 length: 14 residues. Germline V gene sequence: CDR1 SQVTM, CDR2 ANQGSEA. CDR3 nucleotide sequence: TGCACCCTTCCCGAACAAGGAACAGCTTATGGCTACACCTTC. This sequence encodes CTLPEQGTAYGYTF.

CDR3 coding DNA: TGTGCCAGCAGCCAAGAGGGGGGGAATAGCAATCAGCCCCAGCATTTT. This translates into CASSQEGGNSNQPQHF. The V and J genes are TRBV4-2 and TRBJ1-5, with D possibly TRBD1 on 5 matching bases. CDR3 length: 16 amino acids. Germline lookup yields CDR1 LGHNA and CDR2 YNFKEQ. V shed 0 bases and J shed 0 bases, with 9 bases lying between them.

The V and J genes are TRBV6-2 or TRBV6-3 and TRBJ1-1, with unresolved D. Germline V gene data show CDR1 as MNHEY and CDR2 as SVGEGT. With 3 bases removed from V and 5 bases from J, the gap between germline ends came to 10 bases. The CDR3 consists of 13 residues. Here the CDR3 reads CASSYAPRTEAFF. CDR3 bases: TGTGCCAGCAGTTATGCCCCTCGGACTGAAGCTTTCTTT.

The V and J genes are TRBV5-5 and TRBJ1-2; D is perhaps TRBD1 (6 bases). V was trimmed by 0 bases and J by 8 bases, leaving 14 bases between them. This CDR3 is 14 amino acids long. Germline values: CDR1 SGHKS, CDR2 YYEKEE (reference sequence). This CDR3 reads CASSLAQGLRGYTF. The CDR3 nucleotides read TGTGCCAGCAGCTTGGCACAGGGCCTGAGGGGCTACACCTTC. Using reference TRBV5-5 and TRBJ1-2 for the parts outside the CDR3, the full variable domain is DAGVTQSPTHLIKTRGQQVTLRCSPISGHKSVSWYQQVLGQGPQFIFQYYEKEERGRGNFPDRFSARQFPNYSSELNVNALLLGDSALYLCASSLAQGLRGYTFGSGTRLTVV.